The 13 T cell receptor beta chains below all came from one sample that was sequenced in a study of T-cell memory formation after mild COVID-19. TCRdb analysed the 5' RACE reads with MiXCR anew, one entry per CDR3 protein. The sample lists some 300,000 distinct CDR3 sequences, 15% to 20% occurring once. Specimen: PBMCs or a T cell subset sorted from them (not recorded which). The receptors here all came from a man between 18 and 35 years old who had mild COVID-19 (a few samples of this study predate the infection). Cell type and time point are not known.

This chain uses TRBV24-1 with TRBJ1-3, with D unresolved. CDR1 KGHDR and CDR2 SFDVKD come from the germline V gene. The CDR3 covers 14 residues. Trimming removed 10 bases at V and 0 bases at J, with 12 bases between. CDR3 DNA: TGTGCCACATCCGCCGGCCACTCTGGAAACACCATATATTTT. It codes for CATSAGHSGNTIYF.

The chain employs TRBV5-1 and TRBJ2-2; 7 bases line up with TRBD2. The junction had 3 bases not matched to a gene; V was cut back by 3 bases and J by 1 base. The CDR3 length is 15 residues. Germline V gene sequence: CDR1 SGHRS, CDR2 YFSETQ. CDR3 in DNA: TGCGCCAGCAGCTGGTCTAGCGGGAACACCGGGGAGCTGTTTTTT. The encoded protein is CASSWSSGNTGELFF.

The J gene is TRBJ1-2, the V gene TRBV11-2; no definite D call. CDR3 size: 14 residues. Germline V CDR1 and CDR2: SGHAT, FQNNGV. V was pared by 1 base and J by 8 bases, with 14 bases between. CDR3 in DNA: TGTGCCAGCAGCTTAGGTACGGTGGATCGAGGCTACACCTTC. Translation gives CASSLGTVDRGYTF. Full variable domain (remainder filled in from reference TRBV11-2 and TRBJ1-2): EAGVAQSPRYKIIEKRQSVAFWCNPISGHATLYWYQQILGQGPKLLIQFQNNGVVDDSQLPKDRFSAERLKGVDSTLKIQPAKLEDSAVYLCASSLGTVDRGYTFGSGTRLTVV.

The chain couples TRBV6-1 to TRBJ1-2; D call uncertain. The V gene lost 4 bases and the J gene lost 4 bases, with 10 bases spanning the gap. This CDR3 contains 13 residues. Germline lookup yields CDR1 MNHNS and CDR2 SASEGT. The CDR3, as DNA: TGTGCCAGCAGTGTAGCGGACGCCTATGGCTACACCTTC. Its protein product is CASSVADAYGYTF.

The genes are TRBV14 and TRBJ2-2, with no clear D. V was cut by 4 bases and J by 6 bases, with 15 bases left in between. This CDR3 contains 15 residues. Germline V CDR1 and CDR2: SGHDN, FVKESK. CDR3 nucleotides: TGTGCCAGCAGCCCCGGATACAAGATCGCCGGGGAGCTGTTTTTT. Translated: CASSPGYKIAGELFF.

CDR3 nucleotide sequence: TGTGCCAGTTTCCGGGACAGGGGCTATGGCTACACCTTC. Its translation is CASFRDRGYGYTF. The chain combines TRBV6-5 with TRBJ1-2, with 10 bases matching TRBD1. This CDR3 comprises 13 residues. CDR1 is MNHEY, CDR2 SVGAGI, per germline. V dropped 9 bases and J dropped 4; count of bases not matched to a gene: 5.

V gene TRBV27 combines with J gene TRBJ1-2, with D uncertain. Germline V lookup: CDR1 MNHEY, CDR2 SMNVEV (reference sequence). This CDR3 is 13 amino acids long. V lost 5 bases to trimming and J lost 7 bases, with 14 bases between them. The CDR3 loop reads CASSRRHSTGYTF. The CDR3 DNA sequence: TGTGCCAGCAGTCGGCGACATTCGACTGGCTACACCTTC.

V usage is TRBV7-2 and J usage is TRBJ1-1; TRBD1 might be the D (6 bases). Germline V gives CDR1 SGHTA, CDR2 FQGNSA. V was trimmed by 7 bases and J by 8 bases, leaving 17 bases between them. CDR3 length: 13 amino acids. CDR3 nucleotides: TGTGCCAGCACCTCAGCGTGGCAGGGGGAAGCTTTCTTT. This translates into CASTSAWQGEAFF.

This clonotype was counted a few times. This rearrangement joins TRBV5-1 to TRBJ2-3; tentative D call: TRBD2 (6 bases). CDR1 is SGHRS, CDR2 YFSETQ, per germline. There are 13 residues in the CDR3. The germline V and J ends were trimmed by 7 bases and 2 bases, with 11 bases remaining between them. For the CDR3, the DNA is TGCGCCAGCTTGGGCGGGGACACAGATACGCAGTATTTT. Its protein is CASLGGDTDTQYF.

In its sample, this clonotype was seen a few times. Germline is not matched at one junction end, which may reflect a read error. The chain links TRBV5-1 to TRBJ2-3, with D possibly matching TRBD2 (6 bases). Germline CDR1 reads SGHRS; CDR2 reads YFSETQ. This CDR3 comprises 15 residues. DNA for the CDR3: TGCGCCAGCAGCTTGGAACGGGGGAGCATAGATACGCAGTATTTT. Translation: CASSLERGSIDTQYF. Complete variable domain (other parts from reference TRBV5-1 and TRBJ2-3): KAGVTQTPRYLIKTRGQQVTLSCSPISGHRSVSWYQQTPGQGLQFLFEYFSETQRNKGNFPGRFSGRQFSNSRSEMNVSTLELGDSALYLCASSLERGSIDTQYFGPGTRLTVL.

This rearrangement joins TRBV12-3 or TRBV12-4 to TRBJ2-7; D remains ambiguous. The germline V and J ends were trimmed by 6 bases and 4 bases, with 13 bases remaining between them. CDR3 length: 13 residues. CDR3 protein: CASSLDVWYEQYF. The CDR3 nucleotides read TGTGCCAGCAGCCTGGACGTCTGGTACGAGCAGTACTTC.

This clonotype was picked up a small number of times. CDR3 sequence (DNA): TGCGCCAGCAGCCAAGATTGGAGCTCTGGGGCCAACGTCCTGACTTTC. This codes for CASSQDWSSGANVLTF. This sequence joins TRBV4-3 and TRBJ2-6, with D uncertain. V was pared by 0 bases and J by 0 bases, with 6 bases between. Germline-derived CDR1 and CDR2 are LGHNA and YSLEER. CDR3 length: 16 residues.

This clonotype was seen only a few times. CDR3 protein: CASSYSDMGPYEQYF. In DNA, the CDR3 is TGTGCCAGCAGTTACTCGGATATGGGCCCCTACGAGCAGTACTTC. The chain joins TRBV6-5 to TRBJ2-7; no definite D call. The V end was cut by 0 bases, the J end by 2 bases, with 11 bases between. CDR1 is MNHEY and CDR2 is SVGAGI in the germline V gene. CDR3 length: 15 residues.